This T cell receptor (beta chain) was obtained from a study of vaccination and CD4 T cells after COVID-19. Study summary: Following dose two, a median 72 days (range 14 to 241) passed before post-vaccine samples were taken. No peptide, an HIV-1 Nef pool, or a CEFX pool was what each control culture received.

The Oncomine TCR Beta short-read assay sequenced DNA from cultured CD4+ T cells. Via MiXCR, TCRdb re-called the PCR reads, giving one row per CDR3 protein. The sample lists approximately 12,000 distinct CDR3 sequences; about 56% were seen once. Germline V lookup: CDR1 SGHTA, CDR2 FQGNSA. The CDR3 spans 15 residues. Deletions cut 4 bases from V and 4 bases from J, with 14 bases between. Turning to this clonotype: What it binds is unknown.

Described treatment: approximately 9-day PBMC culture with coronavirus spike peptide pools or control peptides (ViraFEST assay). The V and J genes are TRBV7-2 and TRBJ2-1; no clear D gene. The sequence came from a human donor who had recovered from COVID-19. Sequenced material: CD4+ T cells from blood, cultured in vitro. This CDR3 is CASSWAALGYNEQFF. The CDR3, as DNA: TGTGCCAGCAGCTGGGCGGCCCTGGGGTACAATGAGCAGTTCTTC.